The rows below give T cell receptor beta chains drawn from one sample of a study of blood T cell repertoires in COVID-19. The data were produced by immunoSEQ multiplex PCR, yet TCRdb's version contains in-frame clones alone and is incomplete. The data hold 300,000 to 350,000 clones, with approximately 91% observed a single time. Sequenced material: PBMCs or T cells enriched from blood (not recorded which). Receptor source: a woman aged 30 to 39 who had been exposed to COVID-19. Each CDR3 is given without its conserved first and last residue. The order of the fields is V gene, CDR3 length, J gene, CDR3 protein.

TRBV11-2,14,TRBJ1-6,ASSFGGVRRNSPLH
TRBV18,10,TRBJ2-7,ASSPSLYEQY
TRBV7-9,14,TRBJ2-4,ASSPGTPFAKNIQY
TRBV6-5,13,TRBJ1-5,ASNPDSPSNQPQH
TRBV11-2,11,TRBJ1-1,ASSLVDTLEAF
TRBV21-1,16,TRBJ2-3,ASSKGGVAGDLTDTQY
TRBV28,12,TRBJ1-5,ASTPTVSNQPQH
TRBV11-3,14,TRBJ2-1,ASSSPSGRSYNEQF
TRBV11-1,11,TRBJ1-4,ASRPLGSQKLF
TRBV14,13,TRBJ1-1,ASTASRGLNTEAF
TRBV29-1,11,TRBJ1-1,SVVEGAGTEAF
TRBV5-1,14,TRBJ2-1,ASSLSSGNFGNEQF
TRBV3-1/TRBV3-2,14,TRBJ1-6,ASSQDRDQGNSPLH
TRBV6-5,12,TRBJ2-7,ASTNRGLTYEQY
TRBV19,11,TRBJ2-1,ASSLASYNEQF
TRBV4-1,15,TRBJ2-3,ASSQVSSVPSTDTQY
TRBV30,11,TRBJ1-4,AWRGQGNEKLF
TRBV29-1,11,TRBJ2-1,SVEGLASNEQF
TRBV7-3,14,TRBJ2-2,ASSLFQGTNTGELF
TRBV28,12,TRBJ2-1,ASSLSGRIDEQF
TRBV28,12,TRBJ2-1,ASSMASGNNEQF
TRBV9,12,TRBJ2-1,ASSVGTLGNEQF
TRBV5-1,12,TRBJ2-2,ASQGIPNTGELF
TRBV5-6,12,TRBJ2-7,ASSRSLSSYEQY
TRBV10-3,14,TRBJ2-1,AISEGRLADYNEQF
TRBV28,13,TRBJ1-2,ASSAYDRDKYGYT
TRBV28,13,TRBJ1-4,ASSSPAGSEEKLF
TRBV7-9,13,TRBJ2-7,ASSTMREEPYEQY
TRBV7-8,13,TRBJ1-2,ASSLGPGARAGYT
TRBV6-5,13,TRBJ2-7,ASSYTGTSHYEQY
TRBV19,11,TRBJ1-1,ASRTVLNTEAF
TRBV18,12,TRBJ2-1,ASSQEAGWWEQF
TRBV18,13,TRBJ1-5,ASSPDRAGYQPQH
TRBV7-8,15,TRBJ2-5,ASSLAASGGLEETQY
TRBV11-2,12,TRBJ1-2,ASSVGQGGGGYT
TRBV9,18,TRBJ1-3,ASSTPTYSAGKHSGNTIY
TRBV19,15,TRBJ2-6,ASSAGQGLTGANVLT
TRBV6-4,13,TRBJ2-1,ASSAGTSVKNEQF
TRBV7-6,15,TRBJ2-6,ASSQGPSLSGANVLT
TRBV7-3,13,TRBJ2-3,ASSLEGFTTDTQY
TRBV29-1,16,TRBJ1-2,SVDGVGVVGRPNYGYT
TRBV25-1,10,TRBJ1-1,ASSARGFEAF
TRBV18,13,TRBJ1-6,ASSPGQGAGSPLH
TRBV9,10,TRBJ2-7,ASSSSSYEQY
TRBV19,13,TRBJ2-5,ASSIFPGLEETQY
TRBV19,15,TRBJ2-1,ASSFPGQGLGGGEQF
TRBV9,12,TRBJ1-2,ASSVGGGLGGYT
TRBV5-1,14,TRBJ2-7,ASSLVLAAYPYEQY
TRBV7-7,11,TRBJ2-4,ASSLVSGDIQY
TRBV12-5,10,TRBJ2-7,ASREGTYEQY
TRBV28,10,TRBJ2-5,ASRGGWETQY